What follows are 19 T cell receptor beta chains derived from one specimen sequenced in a study of T cell responses to AZD1222 COVID-19 vaccine (dated by TCRdb to the early 2020s). Library preparation used the immunoSEQ multiplex PCR assay. The source is immuneACCESS, and TCRdb retained only in-frame sequences with V and J called. Part of the clones is not carried over; for the studies checked, unresolved V genes explain less than half of this, and the remainder is unexplained. The sample profile shows nearly 110,000 clones; just over 90% of them were found once. The ten largest clones add up to roughly 6% of the sample. According to the study, the label for this sample's time point signals: about 28 days (+/-7) after the second vaccine dose. The sequencing here drew on peripheral blood, taken 28 days after the second AZD1222 dose. The source of these receptors is an adult who received the AZD1222 COVID-19 vaccine.

The J gene is TRBJ2-3, the V gene TRBV7-6; no clear D gene. The V end was cut by 2 bases, the J end by 2 bases, with 11 bases between. CDR1 SGHVS and CDR2 FNYEAQ come from the germline V gene. This CDR3 has 15 amino acids. Written as DNA, the CDR3 is TGTGCCAGCAGCTTAAGGCCGGCGTCCACAGATACGCAGTATTTT. It translates to CASSLRPASTDTQYF.

This sequence joins TRBV2 and TRBJ2-3, with D tentatively TRBD2 (6 bases). V lost 8 bases, J lost 5 bases, and 20 bases lay in between. Looked up from germline, CDR1 is SNHLY and CDR2 is FYNNEI. The CDR3 is 15 amino acids. CDR3 nucleotide sequence: TGTGCCAGCGTCCCTCGGGAACTAGCTCGAGATACGCAGTATTTT. It encodes CASVPRELARDTQYF.

J is TRBJ2-5 and V is TRBV5-1; D call uncertain. The germline gives CDR1 SGHRS, CDR2 YFSETQ. The CDR3 sequence is 12 residues long. Trimming cost V 6 bases and J 5 bases, with 11 bases left between them. This chain's CDR3 is CASTETQETQYF. CDR3 coding DNA: TGCGCCAGCACCGAGACACAGGAGACCCAGTACTTC.

The rearrangement joins TRBV12-3 or TRBV12-4 to TRBJ2-7; D gene uncertain. The germline V and J ends were trimmed by 3 bases and 2 bases, with 8 bases remaining between them. This CDR3 has 13 amino acids. CDR3 region: CASSFWVPYEQYF. The CDR3 region has the DNA TGTGCCAGCAGTTTTTGGGTCCCCTACGAGCAGTACTTC.

The V and J genes are TRBV2 and TRBJ1-4; weak D call: TRBD1 (5 bases). Trimming left V 1 base short and J 2 bases short, with 5 bases between. Per the germline V gene, CDR1 is SNHLY and CDR2 is FYNNEI. The CDR3 spans 14 residues. The CDR3 nucleotides are TGTGCCAGCAGTGAAGGGGGGACTAATGAAAAACTGTTTTTT. The encoded protein is CASSEGGTNEKLFF.

The genes are TRBV5-1 and TRBJ1-4, with TRBD1 as a possible D gene (6 bases). Per the germline V gene, CDR1 is SGHRS and CDR2 is YFSETQ. V was shortened by 4 bases and J by 1 base, with 14 bases between the two germline ends. The CDR3 consists of 16 residues. The CDR3 loop reads CASSRNGGGTNEKLFF. The CDR3 DNA reads TGCGCCAGCAGCAGGAACGGGGGCGGAACTAATGAAAAACTGTTTTTT.

This clone has just one count. The chain employs TRBV6-5 and TRBJ1-1; D call uncertain. Per germline, CDR1 MNHEY and CDR2 SVGAGI. This CDR3 has 11 residues. Trimming removed 0 bases at V and 7 bases at J, with 3 bases between. The CDR3 protein is CASSYSGEAFF. The CDR3 coding sequence is TGTGCCAGCAGTTACTCGGGTGAAGCTTTCTTT.

The rearrangement links TRBV7-9 to TRBJ1-5; TRBD1 matches at 8 bases. From germline, CDR1 is SEHNR and CDR2 FQNEAQ (reference sequence). Trimming cost V 5 bases and J 2 bases; bases outside gene matches: 5. The CDR3 covers 15 residues. The CDR3 bases are TGTGCCAGCAGCCAACAGGGGGGTGGCAATCAGCCCCAGCATTTT. As protein: CASSQQGGGNQPQHF. Full variable domain (outside the CDR3, taken from reference TRBV7-9 and TRBJ1-5): DTGVSQNPRHKITKRGQNVTFRCDPISEHNRLYWYRQTLGQGPEFLTYFQNEAQLEKSRLLSDRFSAERPKGSFSTLEIQRTEQGDSAMYLCASSQQGGGNQPQHFGDGTRLSIL.

This clone was recorded once. This rearrangement joins TRBV27 to TRBJ2-5, with D possibly TRBD2 on 5 matching bases. Germline-derived CDR1 and CDR2 are MNHEY and SMNVEV (reference sequence). The CDR3 is 10 residues long. Trimming removed 10 bases at V and 5 bases at J, with 8 bases between. This chain's CDR3 is CATRGETQYF. In nucleotides, the CDR3 is TGTGCCACCAGAGGGGAGACCCAGTACTTC.

The chain combines TRBV6-1 with TRBJ2-5; D may correspond to TRBD1 or TRBD2 (6 bases each). The CDR3 covers 14 residues. From germline, CDR1 is MNHNS and CDR2 SASEGT. V was trimmed by 3 bases and J by 4 bases, leaving 12 bases between them. The CDR3 region is CASSESGGRETQYF. The CDR3 coding sequence is TGTGCCAGCAGTGAGTCTGGGGGGCGAGAGACCCAGTACTTC.

This clone has just a few counts. This sequence joins TRBV7-9 and TRBJ1-5, with TRBD1 as a possible D gene (6 bases). The germline CDR1 and CDR2 sequences are SEHNR and FQNEAQ (reference sequence). This CDR3 is 14 amino acids long. Deletions cut 3 bases from V and 5 bases from J, with 11 bases between. The CDR3 reads CASSFGRGYQPQHF. In DNA form, the CDR3 reads TGTGCCAGCAGCTTTGGCAGGGGATATCAGCCCCAGCATTTT.

J is TRBJ2-1 and V is TRBV5-1; 7 bases agree with TRBD2. Germline lookup yields CDR1 SGHRS and CDR2 YFSETQ. The CDR3 contains 16 residues. V lost 0 bases to trimming and J lost 7 bases; unmatched junction nucleotides: 10. The CDR3 is CASSLAGFGTTNEQFF. The CDR3 DNA follows: TGCGCCAGCAGCTTGGCCGGATTCGGGACTACTAATGAGCAGTTCTTC.

V and J are TRBV13 and TRBJ2-1, with 11 bases matching TRBD2. This CDR3 contains 17 residues. The germline CDR1 and CDR2 sequences are PRHDT and FYEKMQ (reference sequence). V lost 5 bases to trimming and J lost 2 bases; unmatched junction nucleotides: 8. The chain's CDR3 is CASSGLVAGGAYNEQFF. In nucleotides, the CDR3 is TGTGCCAGCAGCGGGCTAGTAGCGGGAGGGGCCTACAATGAGCAGTTCTTC.

The count of this clone is one. The chain uses TRBV6-5 and TRBJ1-5, with D tentatively TRBD1 (6 bases). CDR3 length: 15 residues. V dropped 8 bases and J dropped 1 base, with 15 bases sitting between them. Per the germline V gene, CDR1 is MNHEY and CDR2 is SVGAGI. The CDR3 sequence: CASLGGGVSNQPQHF. The CDR3 DNA reads as TGTGCCAGCCTTGGGGGGGGCGTCAGCAATCAGCCCCAGCATTTT.

This clone has only one observation. The gene calls are TRBV6-5 and TRBJ1-5; weak D call: TRBD1 (6 bases). Germline-derived CDR1 and CDR2 are MNHEY and SVGAGI. V was cut by 6 bases and J by 1 base, with 13 bases left in between. The CDR3 spans 15 residues. The CDR3 DNA reads TGTGCCAGCAGGCCCCAGGGGCAGAGCAATCAGCCCCAGCATTTT. Translating gives CASRPQGQSNQPQHF.

V and J are TRBV19 and TRBJ1-1; TRBD1 matches at 7 bases. The CDR3 loop spans 13 amino acids. In germline, CDR1 is LNHDA, CDR2 SQIVND (reference sequence). J lost 7 bases, V lost 1 base, and 3 bases had no gene match. The CDR3 bases are TGTGCCAGTAGTATAGTAGGGGGCTTTGAAGCTTTCTTT. It is translated as CASSIVGGFEAFF.

V usage is TRBV5-1 and J usage is TRBJ2-2; maybe TRBD1 (6 bases). Germline lookup yields CDR1 SGHRS and CDR2 YFSETQ. This CDR3 spans 16 amino acids. Trimming took 0 bases from V and 0 from J, leaving 9 bases between them. CDR3 nucleotide sequence: TGCGCCAGCAGCTTGGGGGGGCCTCCGAACACCGGGGAGCTGTTTTTT. Protein: CASSLGGPPNTGELFF.

The rearrangement uses TRBV3-1 (or the pseudogene TRBV3-2) and TRBJ2-6; no clear D. Germline V gives CDR1 LGHDT, CDR2 YNNKEL (reference sequence). Trimming cost V 4 bases and J 0 bases, with 7 bases left between them. The CDR3 is made up of 15 amino acids. The CDR3 spells CASSRSDSGANVLTF. CDR3 nucleotides: TGTGCCAGCAGCCGGTCAGACTCTGGGGCCAACGTCCTGACTTTC.

This clone came up once. The chain couples TRBV30 to TRBJ1-1; D remains ambiguous. Germline V gene data show CDR1 as GTSNPN and CDR2 as SVGIG (reference sequence). V was clipped by 1 base and J by 11 bases, with 14 bases between them. The CDR3 length is 12 residues. The DNA for the CDR3 is TGTGCCTGGAGTGACACTGGTGGCGCGGCTTTCTTT. It translates to CAWSDTGGAAFF.